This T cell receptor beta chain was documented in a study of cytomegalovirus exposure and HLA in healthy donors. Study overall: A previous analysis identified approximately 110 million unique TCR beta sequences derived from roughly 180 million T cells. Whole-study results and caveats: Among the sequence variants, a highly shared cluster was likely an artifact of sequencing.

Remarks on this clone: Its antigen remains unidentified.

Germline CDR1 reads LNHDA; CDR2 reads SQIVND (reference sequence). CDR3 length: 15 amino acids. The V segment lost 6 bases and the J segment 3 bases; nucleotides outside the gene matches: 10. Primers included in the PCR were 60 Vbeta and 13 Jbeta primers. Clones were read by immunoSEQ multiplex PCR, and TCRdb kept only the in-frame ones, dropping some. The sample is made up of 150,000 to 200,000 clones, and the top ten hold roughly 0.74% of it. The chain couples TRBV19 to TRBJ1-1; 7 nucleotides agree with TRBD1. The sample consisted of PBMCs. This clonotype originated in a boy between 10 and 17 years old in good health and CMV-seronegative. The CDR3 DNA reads TGTGCCAGTAGCCCGACAGGGCGAGGGTACACTGAAGCTTTCTTT. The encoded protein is CASSPTGRGYTEAFF. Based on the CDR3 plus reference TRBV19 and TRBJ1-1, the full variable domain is DGGITQSPKYLFRKEGQNVTLSCEQNLNHDAMYWYRQDPGQGLRLIYYSQIVNDFQKGDIAEGYSVSREKKESFPLTVTSAQKNPTAFYLCASSPTGRGYTEAFFGQGTRLTVV.